This entry concerns a single TCR beta chain. Its antigen is undetermined. The V gene's germline CDR1 is SGHRS and CDR2 YFSETQ. The length of the CDR3 is 16 residues. Deletions cut 2 bases from V and 5 bases from J, with 20 bases between. These data originate in a study of beta chain features in type 1 diabetes. Expressed TCRB transcripts were sequenced, since all the RNA that had been isolated was reverse transcribed. The study sequenced naive, central memory and regulatory T cell samples to an average of around 3.5 million reads. Using immunoSEQ multiplex PCR, the repertoire was profiled, and TCRdb retains in-frame clones only, with some absent. This table holds 300,000 to 400,000 clones, 6.5% to 10% found once. The study, taken as a whole, reports: Whatever favoring of shorter templates PCR might show would apply equally to patients and controls.

On average, the one heparinised blood draw given by each donor was around 120 mL. Cell sorting via CD45RO/CCR7/CD25/CD127/CD95/CD27 was performed to obtain CD4+ naive, central memory, regulatory and stem cell-like memory cells. The sequencing input was central memory CD4+ T cells from blood. The clonotype originates from a woman younger than 30 in good health. The chain links TRBV5-1 to TRBJ2-7; no clear D gene. CDR3 coding DNA: TGCGCCAGCAGCTTCCGATCCTCAGCGATGATGCACGAGCAGTACTTC. Its protein product is CASSFRSSAMMHEQYF.